The following is a T cell receptor beta chain sequence with its context. Its cognate antigen is unknown. Per the germline V gene, CDR1 is LNHDA and CDR2 is SQIVND (reference sequence). CDR3 length equals 14 residues. The V end lost 2 bases, the J end lost 5 bases, and 11 bases lay between the germline ends. TCRdb's table, derived via immunoSEQ multiplex PCR, lists solely in-frame clones and lacks some. Altogether tens of thousands of clones are present, approximately 80% being singletons, with the ten largest covering 8% to 9.5%. This specimen comes from a study of T cells in tumors after PD-1 blockade. Study-wide background: Some patients also took daily vismodegib 150 mg during anti-PD-1 treatment. Peripheral blood samples averaged around 38,000 unique clonotypes and some 120,000 templates.

Study-wide results and caveats: Peripheral recruitment is suggested, as some novel exhausted tumor clones were in pre-treatment blood.

V is TRBV19 and J is TRBJ2-3; tentative D call: TRBD1 (5 bases). This TCR derives from a human donor with advanced basal cell or squamous cell carcinoma (not recorded which). Source: PBMCs, taken before anti-PD-1 therapy. This chain's CDR3 is CASSIRRAEDTQYF. For the CDR3, the DNA is TGTGCCAGTAGTATACGCAGGGCTGAAGATACGCAGTATTTT.